The 30 T cell receptor beta chains reported below all come from one sample, sequenced in a study of glioma-infiltrating T cells. Amplification of TCR alpha and beta CDR3 regions from RNA used iRepertoire nested multiplex PCR. One entry per CDR3 protein results from TCRdb running MiXCR on the multiplex PCR reads. The sample has approximately 93,000 distinct CDR3 sequences, 35% to 50% seen once; the top ten hold around two fifths. The specimen was glioma tissue, nonneoplastic brain tissue, or PBMCs (not recorded which). These receptors originate from a human donor with low-grade glioma or glioblastoma, undergoing nonglioma brain surgery, or in good health (not recorded which).

The chain uses TRBV19 and TRBJ2-7, with D tentatively TRBD2 (5 bases). V was clipped by 6 bases and J by 0 bases, with 12 bases between them. The germline gives CDR1 LNHDA, CDR2 SQIVND (reference sequence). The CDR3 has 14 residues. CDR3 region: CASSLEGASYEQYF. CDR3 coding DNA: TGTGCCAGTAGCTTAGAGGGAGCCTCCTACGAGCAGTACTTC. Together with reference TRBV19 and TRBJ2-7, the CDR3 gives the full variable domain: DGGITQSPKYLFRKEGQNVTLSCEQNLNHDAMYWYRQDPGQGLRLIYYSQIVNDFQKGDIAEGYSVSREKKESFPLTVTSAQKNPTAFYLCASSLEGASYEQYFGPGTRLTVT.

On this clonotype itself: This could be a read error, since a much larger clone is one nucleotide away. In DNA form, the CDR3 reads TGTGCCAGTACCCCCCAAGGGGGGAAGACCGGGGAGCTGTTTTTT. Its protein product is CASTPQGGKTGELFF. This chain connects TRBV19 to TRBJ2-2, with D perhaps being TRBD1 or TRBD2 (6 bases each). The CDR3 sequence is 15 residues long. The V end was cut by 7 bases, the J end by 5 bases, with 17 bases between. Germline V gene sequence: CDR1 LNHDA, CDR2 SQIVND (reference sequence).

V is TRBV15 and J is TRBJ2-2, with D unclear. Looked up from germline, CDR1 is LNHNV and CDR2 is YYDKDF (reference sequence). Trimming left V 7 bases short and J 2 bases short, with 14 bases between. This CDR3 is built from 15 residues. CDR3 amino acids: CATTSYDGNTGELFF. The CDR3 nucleotides are TGTGCCACCACCAGCTACGACGGTAACACCGGGGAGCTGTTTTTT. The full variable domain, completed using reference TRBV15 and TRBJ2-2, is DAMVIQNPRYQVTQFGKPVTLSCSQTLNHNVMYWYQQKSSQAPKLLFHYYDKDFNNEADTPDNFQSRRPNTSFCFLDIRSPGLGDTAMYLCATTSYDGNTGELFFGEGSRLTVL.

This clonotype was counted ten times or more. The chain joins TRBV20-1 to TRBJ2-3; D perhaps matches TRBD1 (6 bases). CDR3 length: 18 amino acids. Germline V gene data show CDR1 as DFQATT and CDR2 as SNEGSKA (reference sequence). V shed 3 bases and J shed 5 bases, with 27 bases lying between them. For the CDR3, the DNA is TGCAGTGCTAGGGATGGTGAGGACAGCCATTTTACCAGAGATACGCAGTATTTT. Protein: CSARDGEDSHFTRDTQYF.

This clonotype was recorded many times. The chain links TRBV27 to TRBJ2-7; D call uncertain. The CDR3 covers 16 residues. Germline values: CDR1 MNHEY, CDR2 SMNVEV (reference sequence). Trimming removed 2 bases at V and 0 bases at J, with 14 bases between. CDR3 protein: CASSLTTRRVSYEQYF. The CDR3 DNA reads as TGTGCCAGCAGTTTAACCACTCGGAGAGTCTCCTACGAGCAGTACTTC.

Notes on this clonotype: A read error is possible here, since a much larger clone lies one base away. This sequence joins TRBV18 and TRBJ2-1; the match to TRBD1 covers 8 bases. Germline assignment: CDR1 KGHSH and CDR2 LQKENI. The CDR3 is made up of 14 amino acids. V dropped 5 bases and J dropped 6; count of bases not matched to a gene: 6. CDR3 DNA sequence: TGTGCCAGCTCAGGCAGGGGGCGTCCCAATGAGCAGTTCTTC. This sequence encodes CASSGRGRPNEQFF.

Regarding this clonotype: Compared with germline, one end of the junction differs, possibly owing to a read error. This chain connects TRBV25-1 to TRBJ1-6; no clear D. The CDR3 runs 14 residues. Germline-derived CDR1 and CDR2 are MGHDK and SYGVNS. The CDR3 is CASSDSRFNSSLNF. CDR3 DNA: TGTGCCAGCAGTGACTCCAGGTTCAATTCATCCCTCAACTTT.

The chain uses TRBV29-1 and TRBJ1-1; 8 positions agree with TRBD1. This CDR3 region has 13 residues. Germline values: CDR1 SQVTM, CDR2 ANQGSEA. Unmatched junction bases numbered 4, after V lost 7 bases and J lost 0 bases. The CDR3 spells CSGNRGVNTEAFF. The CDR3 nucleotides read TGCAGCGGAAACAGGGGGGTGAACACTGAAGCTTTCTTT.

Comments on this clonotype: No conserved phenylalanine or tryptophan is present at the end of the CDR3, so a read error is the likely explanation. This sequence joins TRBV6-2 or TRBV6-3 and TRBJ1-1; D unclear. The length of the CDR3 is 14 residues. V was pared by 3 bases and J by 1 base, with 9 bases between. Per the germline V gene, CDR1 is MNHEY and CDR2 is SVGEGT. As DNA, the CDR3 is TGTGCCAGCAGTTATGGTGGAGGGAACACTGAAGCTTTCTCT. This gives the protein CASSYGGGNTEAFS.

This clonotype occurred many times. This chain connects TRBV12-3 or TRBV12-4 to TRBJ1-1; the D is unclear. The CDR3 spans 13 residues. The ends were cut back, 5 bases at V and 1 base at J, with 8 bases in the middle. CDR3 nucleotides: TGTGCCAGCAGTCTTGTACAGAACACTGAAGCTTTCTTT. This translates into CASSLVQNTEAFF.

This clonotype was recorded at least ten times. The chain couples TRBV5-6 to TRBJ1-4; the D is unclear. Germline V CDR1 and CDR2: SGHDT, YYEEEE. Trimming pared 4 bases from V and 8 bases from J, leaving 15 bases between. The CDR3 length is 14 residues. As DNA, the CDR3 is TGTGCCAGCAGCATGCCGGGTGTGAAGGAAAAACTGTTTTTT. Its translation: CASSMPGVKEKLFF.

This clonotype occurred many times. The chain couples TRBV5-1 to TRBJ2-3, with unresolved D. Trimming took 3 bases from V and 6 from J, leaving 14 bases between them. The CDR3 totals 14 residues. Germline V lookup: CDR1 SGHRS, CDR2 YFSETQ. The CDR3 spells CASSSYPPADTQYF. In nucleotides, the CDR3 is TGCGCCAGCAGCTCTTACCCTCCAGCGGATACGCAGTATTTT.

The chain employs TRBV30 and TRBJ2-3; TRBD2 matches at 13 bases. Germline CDR1 is GTSNPN and CDR2 is SVGIG (reference sequence). Trimming cost V 1 base and J 7 bases; bases outside gene matches: 5. The CDR3 has 15 amino acids. CDR3 in amino acids: CAWSGTSGRGYTQYF. CDR3 DNA: TGTGCCTGGAGTGGTACTAGCGGGAGGGGGTATACGCAGTATTTT.

A word on this clonotype: One end of the junction does not line up with germline, which may come from a read error. The V and J genes are TRBV4-1 and TRBJ2-1; D is undetermined. The CDR3 covers 16 residues. The V gene's germline CDR1 is MGHRA and CDR2 YSYEKL. CDR3 nucleotide sequence: TGCGCCAGCAGCTCAATGACCCATAGCTCCTACAATGAGCGGTTCTTC. Amino acids: CASSSMTHSSYNERFF.

The table lists this clonotype with many counts. This chain joins TRBV4-1 and TRBJ2-7; TRBD1 agrees at 10 bases. V lost 0 bases, J lost 5 bases, and 22 bases stayed unmatched. CDR3 length: 21 residues. Looked up from germline, CDR1 is MGHRA and CDR2 is YSYEKL. In DNA form, the CDR3 reads TGCGCCAGCAGCCAAGATCGGGAGGGGACAGGGGCCCGTAGCGGGATCAACGAGCAGTACTTC. Translating gives CASSQDREGTGARSGINEQYF.

This clonotype was counted at least ten times. The rearrangement joins TRBV5-1 to TRBJ1-3, with D unresolved. Germline V lookup: CDR1 SGHRS, CDR2 YFSETQ. The germline V and J ends were trimmed by 1 base and 3 bases, with 5 bases remaining between them. The CDR3 is 13 amino acids. CDR3 sequence reads: CASSLSFGNTIYF. CDR3 DNA sequence: TGCGCCAGCAGCTTGTCGTTTGGAAACACCATATATTTT.

This clonotype appeared a few times. This chain connects TRBV7-9 to TRBJ2-7; D remains unclear. The germline V gene encodes CDR1 SEHNR and CDR2 FQNEAQ (reference sequence). Trimming stripped 2 bases from V and 5 bases from J, with 19 bases between. The CDR3 is made up of 16 amino acids. CDR3 nucleotides: TGTGCCAGCAGCTTATTGGTGGGAACTTCCCTTAACGAGCAGTACTTC. Translating gives CASSLLVGTSLNEQYF.

The chain carries TRBV29-1 and TRBJ2-5; 9 bases agree with TRBD1. Trimming removed 3 bases from V and 5 bases from J; junction bases left unmatched: 4. Germline V gene data show CDR1 as SQVTM and CDR2 as ANQGSEA. The CDR3 is 13 residues long. The CDR3 reads CSVDWTGVETQYF. For the CDR3, the DNA is TGCAGCGTTGATTGGACAGGGGTTGAGACCCAGTACTTC. Together with reference TRBV29-1 and TRBJ2-5, the CDR3 gives the full variable domain: SAVISQKPSRDICQRGTSLTIQCQVDSQVTMMFWYRQQPGQSLTLIATANQGSEATYESGFVIDKFPISRPNLTFSTLTVSNMSPEDSSIYLCSVDWTGVETQYFGPGTRLLVL.

At least ten counts were recorded for this clonotype. The J gene is TRBJ1-2, the V gene TRBV2; unclear D gene. The CDR3 contains 15 residues. V was cut by 2 bases and J by 0 bases, with 10 bases left in between. Germline loops: CDR1 SNHLY, CDR2 FYNNEI. CDR3 DNA: TGTGCCAGCAGTGAAACCCGCGAAGCTAACTATGGCTACACCTTC. Encoded protein: CASSETREANYGYTF.

Ten or more counts support this clonotype. The CDR3 is CSVGPLIDTQYF. The CDR3 region has the DNA TGCAGCGTTGGTCCCCTCATAGATACGCAGTATTTT. V and J are TRBV29-1 and TRBJ2-3; D gene uncertain. Trimming left V 4 bases short and J 5 bases short, with 10 bases between. This CDR3 region has 12 residues. Germline-derived CDR1 and CDR2 are SQVTM and ANQGSEA.

This clonotype has ten or more counts. The V call is TRBV7-2, the J call TRBJ2-1, with D perhaps matching TRBD1 (5 bases). The V end lost 0 bases, the J end lost 5 bases, and 8 bases lay between the germline ends. CDR1 SGHTA and CDR2 FQGNSA come from the germline V gene. The CDR3 spans 14 residues. The CDR3 is CASSLAWTNNEQFF. The CDR3 DNA reads TGTGCCAGCAGCTTAGCGTGGACAAACAATGAGCAGTTCTTC.

About this clonotype: One end of the junction varies from germline; a read error may be responsible. The chain employs TRBV9 and TRBJ1-5, with D perhaps TRBD1 (5 bases). This CDR3 has 14 amino acids. CDR1 is SGDLS, CDR2 YYNGEE, per germline. The DNA of the CDR3 is TGTGCCAGCAGCCCCGGACATAGCAATCAGCCCCGGCACTTT. Translated: CASSPGHSNQPRHF.

This clonotype has a count of ten or more. This chain uses TRBV2 with TRBJ2-1; 8 positions agree with TRBD1. Germline V gene data show CDR1 as SNHLY and CDR2 as FYNNEI. The CDR3 loop spans 15 amino acids. With V trimmed by 8 bases and J by 0 bases, 6 bases remained unmatched. CDR3 sequence (DNA): TGTGCCAGCTCACAGGGGGTCTTCTCCTACAATGAGCAGTTCTTC. The encoded protein is CASSQGVFSYNEQFF.

Only a few counts were recorded for this clonotype. This sequence joins TRBV5-6 and TRBJ2-1, with D perhaps given as TRBD1 or TRBD2 (5 bases each). Germline-derived CDR1 and CDR2 are SGHDT and YYEEEE. Trimming left V 4 bases short and J 6 bases short, with 17 bases between. CDR3 length: 15 residues. The CDR3 region is CASSRRQRLSNEQFF. Written as DNA, the CDR3 is TGTGCCAGCAGCCGCAGACAGCGGCTCTCCAATGAGCAGTTCTTC.

This clonotype was recorded many times. The chain recombines TRBV7-2 with TRBJ2-7; no definite D call. Germline V lookup: CDR1 SGHTA, CDR2 FQGNSA. This CDR3 has 14 residues. The V gene lost 4 bases and the J gene lost 9 bases, with 19 bases spanning the gap. CDR3 amino acids: CASSSMTAAHGQYF. CDR3 DNA: TGTGCCAGCAGCTCAATGACTGCCGCCCATGGGCAGTACTTC.

The table lists this clonotype with a few counts. A much more abundant neighbour one base away suggests this may be a read error. Without the conserved terminal phenylalanine or tryptophan, this CDR3 likely stems from a read error. The rearrangement links TRBV6-1 to TRBJ2-7, with D uncertain. This CDR3 is built from 13 residues. V was clipped by 5 bases and J by 5 bases, with 13 bases between them. CDR1 and CDR2 (germline): MNHNS, SASEGT. In nucleotides, the CDR3 is TGTGCCAGCAGTTTGGGCTCGAAAGACGAGCAGTACCTC. Its translation: CASSLGSKDEQYL.

This clonotype occurred many times. V usage is TRBV20-1 and J usage is TRBJ1-6; no definite D call. Germline V gives CDR1 DFQATT, CDR2 SNEGSKA (reference sequence). This CDR3 is 13 amino acids long. V was pared by 0 bases and J by 5 bases, with 5 bases between. The CDR3 region is CSAREQNNSPLHF. The CDR3 nucleotides are TGCAGTGCTAGAGAGCAGAATAATTCACCCCTCCACTTT.

Note on this clonotype: The missing conserved phenylalanine or tryptophan at the end of this CDR3 makes a read error likely. This chain uses TRBV4-1 with TRBJ2-7; D is tentatively TRBD1 or TRBD2 (6 bases each). The ends were cut back, 7 bases at V and 2 bases at J, with 12 bases in the middle. Germline-derived CDR1 and CDR2 are MGHRA and YSYEKL. This CDR3 comprises 13 residues. For the CDR3, the DNA is TGCGCCAGCACCGAGGGGGGACCCTACGAGCAGTACTCC. Its protein product is CASTEGGPYEQYS.

Many counts were recorded for this clonotype. The V call is TRBV15, the J call TRBJ2-2, with TRBD2 as a possible D gene (5 bases). Germline CDR1 is LNHNV and CDR2 is YYDKDF (reference sequence). This CDR3 is 14 amino acids long. V was trimmed by 4 bases and J by 4 bases, leaving 10 bases between them. CDR3 sequence: CATSKRGGTGELFF. The CDR3 bases are TGTGCCACCAGCAAACGGGGTGGCACCGGGGAGCTGTTTTTT.

This clonotype appeared once. The chain carries TRBV20-1 and TRBJ2-5; 10 nucleotides align to TRBD1. The V and J ends lost 2 bases and 3 bases, in that order; junction bases with no gene match: 9. Germline CDR1 is DFQATT and CDR2 is SNEGSKA (reference sequence). The CDR3 is 16 residues long. CDR3 sequence (DNA): TGCAGTGCTAGACTTCCCCCCGGGACAGGGGAAGAGACCCAGTACTTC. Translating gives CSARLPPGTGEETQYF.